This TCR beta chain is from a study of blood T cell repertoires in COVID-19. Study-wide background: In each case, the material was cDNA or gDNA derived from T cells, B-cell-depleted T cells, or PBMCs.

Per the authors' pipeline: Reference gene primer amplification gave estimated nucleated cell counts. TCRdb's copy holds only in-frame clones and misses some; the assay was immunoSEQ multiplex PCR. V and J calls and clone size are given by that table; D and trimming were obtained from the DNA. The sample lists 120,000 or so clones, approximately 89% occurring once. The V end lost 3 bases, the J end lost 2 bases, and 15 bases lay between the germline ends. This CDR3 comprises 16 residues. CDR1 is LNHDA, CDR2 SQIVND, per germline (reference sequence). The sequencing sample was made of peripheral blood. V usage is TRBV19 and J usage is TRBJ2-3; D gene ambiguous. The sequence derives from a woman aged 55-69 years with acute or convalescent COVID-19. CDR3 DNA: TGTGCCAGTAGTATTACTCTCCGGAGTTACACAGATACGCAGTATTTT. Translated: CASSITLRSYTDTQYF.